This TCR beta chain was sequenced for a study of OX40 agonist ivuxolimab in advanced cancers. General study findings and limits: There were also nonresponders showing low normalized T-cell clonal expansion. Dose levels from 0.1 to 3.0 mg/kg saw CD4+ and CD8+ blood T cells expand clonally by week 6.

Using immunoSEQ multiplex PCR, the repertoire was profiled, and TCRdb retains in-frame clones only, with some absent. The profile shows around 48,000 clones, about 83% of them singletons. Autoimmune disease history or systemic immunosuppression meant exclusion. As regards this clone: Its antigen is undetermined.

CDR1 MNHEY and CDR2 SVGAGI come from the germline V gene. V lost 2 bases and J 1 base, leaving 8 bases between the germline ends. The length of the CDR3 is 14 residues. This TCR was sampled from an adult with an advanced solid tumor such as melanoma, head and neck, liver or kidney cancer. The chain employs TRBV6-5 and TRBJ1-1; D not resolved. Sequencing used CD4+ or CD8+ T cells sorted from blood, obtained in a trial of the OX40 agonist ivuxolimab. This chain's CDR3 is CASSYLGTNTEAFF. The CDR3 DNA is TGTGCCAGCAGTTACCTGGGCACGAACACTGAAGCTTTCTTT.